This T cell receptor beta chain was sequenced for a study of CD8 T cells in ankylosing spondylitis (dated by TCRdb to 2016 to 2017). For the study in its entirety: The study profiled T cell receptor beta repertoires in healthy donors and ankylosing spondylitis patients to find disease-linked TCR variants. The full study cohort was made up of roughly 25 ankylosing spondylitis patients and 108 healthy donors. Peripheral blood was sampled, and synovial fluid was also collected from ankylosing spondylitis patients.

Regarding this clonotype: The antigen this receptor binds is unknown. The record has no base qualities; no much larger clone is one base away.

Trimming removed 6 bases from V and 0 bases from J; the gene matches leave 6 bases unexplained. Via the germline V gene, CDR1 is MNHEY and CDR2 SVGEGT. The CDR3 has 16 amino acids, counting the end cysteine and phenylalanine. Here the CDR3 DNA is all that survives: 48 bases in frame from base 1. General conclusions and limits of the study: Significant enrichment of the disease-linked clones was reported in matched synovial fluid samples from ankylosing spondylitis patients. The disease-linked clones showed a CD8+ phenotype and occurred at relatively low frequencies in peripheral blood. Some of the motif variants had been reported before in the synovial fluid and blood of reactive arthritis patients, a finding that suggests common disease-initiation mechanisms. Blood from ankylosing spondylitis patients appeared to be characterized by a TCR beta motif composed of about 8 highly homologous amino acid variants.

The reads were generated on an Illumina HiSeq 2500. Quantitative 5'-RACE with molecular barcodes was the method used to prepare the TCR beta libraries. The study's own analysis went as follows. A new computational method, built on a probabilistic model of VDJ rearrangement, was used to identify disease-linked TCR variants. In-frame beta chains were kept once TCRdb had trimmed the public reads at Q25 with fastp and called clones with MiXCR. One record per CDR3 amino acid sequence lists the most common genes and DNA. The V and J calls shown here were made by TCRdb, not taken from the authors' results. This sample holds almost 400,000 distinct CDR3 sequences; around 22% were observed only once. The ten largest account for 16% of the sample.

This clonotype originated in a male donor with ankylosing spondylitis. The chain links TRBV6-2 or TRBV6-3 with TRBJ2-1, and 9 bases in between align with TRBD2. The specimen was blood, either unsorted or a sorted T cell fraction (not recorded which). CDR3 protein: CASRRGRESSYNEQFF. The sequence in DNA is TGTGCCAGCAGGCGCGGGAGGGAGAGCTCCTACAATGAGCAGTTCTTC.